The rows below give T cell receptor beta chains drawn from one sample of a study of metastatic and nonmetastatic thyroid tumors. With MiXCR, TCRdb reprocessed the PCR reads. Seen here are about 15,000 clones, roughly 36% observed once, and the top ten hold 8% to 13%. Material: tumor tissue. Every receptor here comes from a male donor with papillary thyroid cancer or a benign thyroid nodule (not recorded which). Some clones in this sample may be carry-over from other donors' samples. The CDR3 runs from the conserved cysteine through the conserved F or W. The D gene is left open where the match is weak. Only part of the rows carry a size: once, few, many, or a class if the clone is expanded.

D: TRBD1
V: TRBV7-8
size: NA
J: TRBJ2-7
CDR3: CASSFDRVEQYF
DNA: TGTGCCAGCAGCTTTGACAGGGTTGAGCAGTACTTC

D: NA
V: TRBV5-8
size: many
J: TRBJ2-5
CDR3: CASSLAAGTETQYF
DNA: TGTGCCAGCAGCTTGGCGGCAGGGACAGAGACCCAGTACTTC

D: NA
V: TRBV12-3/TRBV12-4
size: NA
J: TRBJ2-7
CDR3: CASSRDSHSYEQYF
DNA: TGTGCCAGCAGCCGGGACTCCCACTCCTACGAGCAGTACTTC

D: NA
V: TRBV20-1
size: medium-sized
J: TRBJ2-7
CDR3: CSALGGLYEQYF
DNA: TGCAGTGCTCTGGGAGGTTTGTACGAGCAGTACTTC

D: NA
V: TRBV5-1
size: NA
J: TRBJ1-3
CDR3: CASSPQGLGGNTIYF
DNA: TGCGCCAGCAGCCCCCAGGGACTAGGAGGAAACACCATATATTTT

D: NA
V: TRBV7-9
size: many
J: TRBJ2-1
CDR3: CASSRAGPPFNEQFF
DNA: TGTGCCAGCAGCCGCGCCGGGCCCCCGTTCAATGAGCAGTTCTTC

D: TRBD2
V: TRBV11-2
size: NA
J: TRBJ2-7
CDR3: CASSLGTSGSYEQYF
DNA: TGTGCCAGCAGCTTAGGGACTAGCGGTTCCTACGAGCAGTACTTC

D: NA
V: TRBV20-1
size: many
J: TRBJ2-7
CDR3: CSARAFGGNPYEQYF
DNA: TGCAGTGCTAGAGCTTTCGGAGGGAATCCCTACGAGCAGTACTTC

D: NA
V: TRBV11-2
size: NA
J: TRBJ2-7
CDR3: CASSRGGAGNYEQYF
DNA: TGTGCCAGCAGCCGCGGTGGGGCAGGGAACTACGAGCAGTACTTC

D: NA
V: TRBV4-1
size: medium-sized
J: TRBJ2-3
CDR3: CASSQVDLISTDTQYF
DNA: TGCGCCAGCAGCCAAGTTGACCTAATCAGCACAGATACGCAGTATTTT

D: NA
V: TRBV5-1
size: NA
J: TRBJ1-1
CDR3: CASRGQEGASPDTEAFF
DNA: TGCGCCAGCAGAGGTCAGGAAGGGGCGAGTCCGGACACTGAAGCTTTCTTT

D: NA
V: TRBV25-1
size: many
J: TRBJ2-6
CDR3: CASTCYRACGANVLTF
DNA: TGTGCCAGCACCTGCTACAGGGCTTGTGGGGCCAACGTCCTGACTTTC

D: NA
V: TRBV12-3/TRBV12-4
size: medium-sized
J: TRBJ2-7
CDR3: CASSAGSYEQYF
DNA: TGTGCCAGCAGTGCCGGAAGCTACGAGCAGTACTTC

D: NA
V: TRBV27
size: NA
J: TRBJ1-1
CDR3: CASRSGATNTDGFF
DNA: TGTGCCAGCAGGTCAGGGGCCACGAACACTGACGGTTTCTTT

D: NA
V: TRBV4-2
size: NA
J: TRBJ2-1
CDR3: CACRQAQSLEQFF
DNA: TGTGCCTGCAGACAAGCTCAGTCGCTTGAGCAGTTCTTC

D: NA
V: TRBV2
size: once
J: TRBJ1-2
CDR3: CASGDVRGVAYGYTF
DNA: TGTGCCAGCGGTGACGTAAGGGGTGTCGCCTATGGCTACACCTTC

D: NA
V: TRBV12-3/TRBV12-4
size: few
J: TRBJ1-6
CDR3: CASSLNRVGSSPLHF
DNA: TGTGCCAGCAGTTTAAACAGGGTTGGGAGTTCACCCCTCCACTTT

D: NA
V: TRBV6-1
size: many
J: TRBJ2-6
CDR3: CASSETAGANVLTF
DNA: TGTGCCAGCAGTGAGACTGCTGGGGCCAACGTCCTGACTTTC

D: NA
V: TRBV5-1
size: few
J: TRBJ2-7
CDR3: CASSLDVYYEQYF
DNA: TGCGCCAGCAGCTTGGACGTTTATTACGAGCAGTACTTC